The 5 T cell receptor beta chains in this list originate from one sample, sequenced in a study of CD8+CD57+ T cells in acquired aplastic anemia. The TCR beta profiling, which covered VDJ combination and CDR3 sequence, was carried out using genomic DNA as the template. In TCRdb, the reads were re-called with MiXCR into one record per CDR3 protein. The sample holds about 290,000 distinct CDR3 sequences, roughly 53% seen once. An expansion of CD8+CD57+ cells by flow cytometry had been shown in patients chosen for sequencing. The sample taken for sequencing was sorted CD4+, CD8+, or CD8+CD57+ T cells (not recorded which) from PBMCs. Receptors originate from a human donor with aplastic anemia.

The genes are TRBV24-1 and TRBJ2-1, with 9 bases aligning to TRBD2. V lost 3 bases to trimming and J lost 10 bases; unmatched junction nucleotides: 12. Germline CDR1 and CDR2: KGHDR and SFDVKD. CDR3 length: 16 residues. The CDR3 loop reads CATSDGGQRGEREQFF. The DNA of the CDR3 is TGTGCCACCAGTGATGGCGGTCAGCGGGGGGAACGGGAGCAGTTCTTC.

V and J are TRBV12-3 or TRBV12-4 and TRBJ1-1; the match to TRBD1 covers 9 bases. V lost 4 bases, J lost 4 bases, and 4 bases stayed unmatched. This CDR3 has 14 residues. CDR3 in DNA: TGTGCCAGCAGTTCTCAGACAGGGGGCACTGAAGCTTTCTTT. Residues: CASSSQTGGTEAFF.

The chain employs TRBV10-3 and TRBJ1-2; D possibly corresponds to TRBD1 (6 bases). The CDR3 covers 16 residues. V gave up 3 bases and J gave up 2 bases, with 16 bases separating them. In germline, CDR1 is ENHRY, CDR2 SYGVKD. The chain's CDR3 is CAISEPDRLQNYGYTF. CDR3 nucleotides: TGTGCCATCAGTGAACCGGACAGACTCCAAAACTATGGCTACACCTTC.

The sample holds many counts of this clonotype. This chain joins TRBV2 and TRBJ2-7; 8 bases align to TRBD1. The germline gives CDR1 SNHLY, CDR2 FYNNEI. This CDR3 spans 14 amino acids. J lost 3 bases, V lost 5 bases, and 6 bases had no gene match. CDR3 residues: CASSIGQGLYEQYF. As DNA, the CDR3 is TGTGCCAGCAGTATAGGACAGGGCCTCTACGAGCAGTACTTC.

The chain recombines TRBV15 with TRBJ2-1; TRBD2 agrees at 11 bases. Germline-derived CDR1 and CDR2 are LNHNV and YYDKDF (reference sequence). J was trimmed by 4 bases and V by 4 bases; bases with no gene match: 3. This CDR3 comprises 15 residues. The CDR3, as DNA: TGTGCCACCAGCAATCTAGCGGGAGGTTACAATGAGCAGTTCTTC. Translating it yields CATSNLAGGYNEQFF.